This TCR beta chain was sequenced for a study of T cells in Graves' hyperthyroidism and ophthalmopathy. Using RNA transcripts as the source, TCR beta CDR3 regions were amplified. The TCR CDR3 was amplified in a first-round RT-PCR using the HTBI primer set. TCRdb re-called the multiplex PCR reads through MiXCR, storing one row per CDR3 protein. The data show about 590,000 distinct CDR3 sequences, roughly 14% seen once. Exclusion followed for patients with uncontrolled infection, other autoimmune disease, pregnancy or lactation. Findings of the study overall: A model built on 13 V-J features separated ophthalmopathy from stable hyperthyroidism.

This clonotype came up many times. Its target is unknown. Germline V gene data show CDR1 as KGHSH and CDR2 as LQKENI. CDR3 length: 16 residues. Trimming removed 0 bases from V and 3 bases from J; junction bases left unmatched: 4. This TCR was sampled from a woman aged 25 to 45 with Graves' hyperthyroidism. Source material: blood. The V gene is TRBV18, the J gene TRBJ2-3; TRBD2 matches at 9 bases. The CDR3 coding sequence is TGTGCCAGCTCACCACCGCTAGCGGGACCGACAGATACGCAGTATTTT. This translates into CASSPPLAGPTDTQYF.